This record looks at one T cell receptor (beta chain) sequence and its context. The antigen is undetermined. The junction differs from germline at one of its ends, possibly a read error. Primers for the PCR totalled 60 Vbeta and 13 Jbeta. Sequenced by immunoSEQ multiplex PCR; TCRdb stores in-frame clones only, minus some. The sample carries about 130,000 clones, just under 80% recorded once. This record comes from a study of cytomegalovirus exposure and HLA in healthy donors. Across the whole study: Of around 410 genotyped donors, around 86% grouped in the Caucasian-associated ancestry cluster. Study-wide results and limits: An ancestry cluster, one associated with Asian ancestry, reportedly showed fewer N-insertions than the approximately 650-donor mean in a later analysis.

As for the donors, each was a healthy bone marrow donor. CDR3 length: 11 residues. Germline CDR1 GTSNPN, CDR2 SVGIG (reference sequence). Sequences were obtained from PBMCs. V gene TRBV30 combines with J gene TRBJ2-1; TRBD2 is a possible D gene (5 bases). This receptor was taken from a woman in her 40s in good health and CMV-seronegative. This CDR3 reads CAWSSALGAIF. In nucleotides, the CDR3 is TGTGCCTGGAGTAGCGCCTTGGGAGCGATCTTC. The full variable domain, rest sourced from reference TRBV30 and TRBJ2-1, is SQTIHQWPATLVQPVGSPLSLECTVEGTSNPNLYWYRQAAGRGLQLLFYSVGIGQISSEVPQNLSASRPQDRQFILSSKKLLLSDSGFYLCAWSSALGAIFGPGTRLTVL.